This T cell receptor beta chain was profiled in a study of CXCR3-negative and CXCR3-positive naive CD8 T cells. Findings of the study overall: Memory cells differed in TRBV-TRBJ usage, but naive CXCR3-negative and CXCR3-positive cells had similar usage. Between one naive subset and the other, surface CD5 was comparable, and TCR strength was inferred from TRB CDR3 properties. Both of the naive subsets showed about the same high diversity, but memory CD8+ cells had much less.

Libraries of TRB cDNA were made by 5' RACE and carried UMIs. TCRdb re-called the 5' RACE reads and shows each CDR3 protein once, DNA omitted. Its clone listing holds 43,000 or so distinct CDR3 sequences. CD45RO-CCR7+CD27+CD95- expression identified naive CD8+ T cells. With regard to this clonotype: Antigen: not known.

The CDR3 is 11 amino acids. Germline assignment: CDR1 SQVTM and CDR2 ANQGSEA. Sequencing was carried out using naive CXCR3- CD8+ T cells from blood. Stated subset: CD45RO-CCR7+CD27+CD95- naive CD8+ T cells lacking CXCR3 (TNR3-). The receptor comes from a human donor in good health. Some clones in this sample may be carry-over from other donors' samples. V is TRBV29-1 and J is TRBJ2-1; TCRdb gives TRBD2 as the D gene, but with no DNA this cannot be confirmed. The CDR3 reads CSALGGGEQFF.